This T cell receptor (beta chain) was profiled in a study of T cell responses to AZD1222 COVID-19 vaccine. Germline V gene lookup returns CDR1 SGDLS and CDR2 YYNGEE. The CDR3 consists of 14 residues. V was pared by 0 bases and J by 5 bases, with 11 bases between. Repertoires were generated with immunoSEQ multiplex PCR, while TCRdb's copy carries only in-frame clones and drops some. This table has about 110,000 clones, roughly 87% appearing once. The clonotype was recovered from an adult in good health. Sequencing was performed on peripheral blood, taken on day 0 of MenACWY control vaccination. The chain links TRBV9 to TRBJ2-5, with a tentative D call TRBD2 (7 bases). The CDR3 DNA sequence: TGTGCCAGCAGCGTAGTAGGGGGGGCTGAGACCCAGTACTTC. Its protein is CASSVVGGAETQYF.